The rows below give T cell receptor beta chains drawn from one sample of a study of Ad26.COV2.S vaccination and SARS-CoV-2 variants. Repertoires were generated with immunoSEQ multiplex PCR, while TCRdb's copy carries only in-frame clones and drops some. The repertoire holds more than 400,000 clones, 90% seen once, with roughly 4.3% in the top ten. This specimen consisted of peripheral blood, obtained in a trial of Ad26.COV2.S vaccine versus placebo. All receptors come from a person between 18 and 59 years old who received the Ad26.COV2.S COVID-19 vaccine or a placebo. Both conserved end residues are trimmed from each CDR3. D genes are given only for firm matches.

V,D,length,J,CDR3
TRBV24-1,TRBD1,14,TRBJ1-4,ATSEGAGQLNEKLF
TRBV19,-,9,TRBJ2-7,ASSIGYEQY
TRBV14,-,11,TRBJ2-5,ASSQAGVETQY
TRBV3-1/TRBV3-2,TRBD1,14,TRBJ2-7,ASSQELRQGPYEQY
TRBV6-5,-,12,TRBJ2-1,ASSLNGLHNEQF
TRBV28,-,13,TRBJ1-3,ASRPTIISGNTIY
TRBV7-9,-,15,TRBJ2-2,ASSLEGGNAPAGELF
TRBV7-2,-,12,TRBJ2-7,ASSFSAGPYEQY
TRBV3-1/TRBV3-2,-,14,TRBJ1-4,ASSQGPQEPHEKLF
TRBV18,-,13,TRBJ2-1,ASSPFTSSYNEQF
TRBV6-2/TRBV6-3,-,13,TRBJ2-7,ASSYSMIVSYEQY
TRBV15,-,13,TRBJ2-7,ATSRDQGTTYEQY
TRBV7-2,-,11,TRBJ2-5,ASSLMDRETQY
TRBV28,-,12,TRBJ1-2,ASSWGGLDYGYT
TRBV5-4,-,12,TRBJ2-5,ASSLGVLQETQY
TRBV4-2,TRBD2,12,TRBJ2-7,ASSLGTSGREQY
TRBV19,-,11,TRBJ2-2,ASSETGSGELF
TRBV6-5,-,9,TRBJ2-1,ASRFYNEQF
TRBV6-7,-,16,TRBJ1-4,ASSYSTAHRPTNEKLF
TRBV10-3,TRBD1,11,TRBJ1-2,AIGTVNTYGYT
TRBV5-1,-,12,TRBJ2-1,ASSTDIRYNEQF
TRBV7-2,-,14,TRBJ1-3,ASSLGDSRTGNTIY
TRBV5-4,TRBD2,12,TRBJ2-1,ASSLTSGNNEQF
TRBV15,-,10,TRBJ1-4,ATSRSQEKLF
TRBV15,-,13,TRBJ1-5,ATSRVDTSNQPQH
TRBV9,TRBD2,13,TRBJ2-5,ASSVGSSGAETQY
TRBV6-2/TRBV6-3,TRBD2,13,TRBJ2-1,ASSSGTSGFDEQF
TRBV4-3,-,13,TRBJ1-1,ASSQDHSPNTEAF
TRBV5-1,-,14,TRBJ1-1,ASSLAAGEMNTEAF
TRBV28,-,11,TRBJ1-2,ASSLGLPYGYT
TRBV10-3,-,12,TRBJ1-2,AISKGPSIGGYT
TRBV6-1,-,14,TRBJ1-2,ASSELGLPSNYGYT
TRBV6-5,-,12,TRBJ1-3,ASSYGRDRNTIY
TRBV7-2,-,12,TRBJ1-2,ASSGRQRNYGYT
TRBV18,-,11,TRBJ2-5,ASSPLPQETQY
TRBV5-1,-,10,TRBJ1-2,ASSLQGDGYT
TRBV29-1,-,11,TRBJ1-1,SGAQFGRTEAF
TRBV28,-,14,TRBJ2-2,ASSVAEGFKGGELF
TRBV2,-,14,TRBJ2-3,ASSHRSGSSTDTQY
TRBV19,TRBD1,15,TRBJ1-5,ASRRDRGRAGGQPQH
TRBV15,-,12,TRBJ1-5,ATSSTRGNQPQH
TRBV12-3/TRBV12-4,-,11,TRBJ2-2,ASSLTRDGELF
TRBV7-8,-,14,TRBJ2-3,ASSLKGGAGTDTQY
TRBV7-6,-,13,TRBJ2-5,ASSPGPNNQETQY
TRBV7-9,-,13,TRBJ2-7,ASSSPSPPYYEQY
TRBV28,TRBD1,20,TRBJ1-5,ASSSSPGRGGRGEFGNQPQH